The table lists the clone carrying this T cell receptor beta chain with a few counts. Its target is not known. One end of the junction varies from germline; a read error may be responsible. The authors reverse transcribed all of the isolated RNA, so sequencing captured expressed TCRB transcripts. Regulatory, naive and central memory T cell samples averaged around 3.6 million reads. Here immunoSEQ multiplex PCR was the method, and the copy in TCRdb shows in-frame clones only, minus some. Of about 900,000 clones listed, roughly a sixth are singletons. The CDR3 is 11 amino acids. CDR1 and CDR2 (germline): MDHEN, SYDVKM. The sample is drawn from a study of beta chain features in type 1 diabetes. Whole-study context: Sorted cells, some 110 million in number, were examined across all samples.

Findings of the study overall: cDNA sequencing could over-represent cells with high TCR expression.

This sequence originates from a woman aged 18-29 years in good health. Sequencing used naive CD4+ T cells from blood. The rearrangement uses TRBV28 and TRBJ2-7; a weak D match, TRBD2 (5 bases). Here the CDR3 reads CASGLAGLLDF. The CDR3 DNA reads TGTGCCAGCGGCCTGGCGGGCCTTTTGGACTTC.